The TCR beta chain described here comes from a study of OX40 agonist ivuxolimab in advanced cancers. Study summary: Enrolled patients in dose escalation had cancers that were hepatocellular carcinoma, melanoma, renal cell or head and neck cancer. Previous treatment with anti-PD-1, anti-PD-L1 or anti-CTLA-4 therapy was allowed; under 50% had received some. From roughly 20 to 79 years was the age range, with a mean of around 54 years, and around 80% were male. Findings and limits, study-wide: Expanded clones belonging to CD8+ T cells outnumbered, on average, those of CD4+.

Sequencing was performed with immunoSEQ multiplex PCR; in TCRdb, only in-frame clones are kept and a portion is missing. The sample yields approximately 59,000 clones, 80% to 90% seen once. This CDR3 has 15 amino acids. Trimming stripped 1 base from V and 7 bases from J, with 17 bases between. Germline V lookup: CDR1 SGHTA, CDR2 FQGNSA. Of note for this clone: Its cognate antigen is unknown.

The source material was CD4+ or CD8+ T cells sorted from blood, sampled in a trial of the OX40 agonist ivuxolimab. This clonotype was obtained from an adult with an advanced solid tumor such as melanoma, head and neck, liver or kidney cancer. The chain joins TRBV7-2 to TRBJ2-7; D possibly corresponds to TRBD1 (5 bases). CDR3 in amino acids: CASSLDIQGYLEQYF. As DNA, the CDR3 is TGTGCCAGCAGCTTAGATATTCAGGGCTATCTAGAGCAGTACTTC.